Shown below are 2 T cell receptor beta chains from a single sample sequenced in a study of blood T cell repertoires in COVID-19. Method: immunoSEQ multiplex PCR; TCRdb's copy keeps in-frame clones and lacks some. The table has about 76,000 clones, approximately 90% seen once. Sequences were obtained from peripheral blood. The receptors originated from a human donor in a cohort sampled during active COVID-19.

J is TRBJ2-5 and V is TRBV7-2; possible D gene TRBD2, 5 bases. CDR3 length: 13 residues. Trimming shortened V by 5 bases and J by 3 bases, and 10 bases separated the two germline ends. The germline CDR1 and CDR2 sequences are SGHTA and FQGNSA. CDR3 sequence reads: CASSRDYKETQYF. CDR3 sequence (DNA): TGTGCCAGCAGCCGCGACTACAAAGAGACCCAGTACTTC.

The table lists this clone with a few counts. The chain uses TRBV18 and TRBJ2-2; D possibly corresponds to TRBD1 (6 bases). CDR3 length equals 14 residues. Germline V gene sequence: CDR1 KGHSH, CDR2 LQKENI. The V end was cut by 2 bases, the J end by 4 bases, with 8 bases between. The CDR3 spells CASSPGQTTGELFF. CDR3 DNA: TGTGCCAGCTCACCAGGACAGACCACCGGGGAGCTGTTTTTT.